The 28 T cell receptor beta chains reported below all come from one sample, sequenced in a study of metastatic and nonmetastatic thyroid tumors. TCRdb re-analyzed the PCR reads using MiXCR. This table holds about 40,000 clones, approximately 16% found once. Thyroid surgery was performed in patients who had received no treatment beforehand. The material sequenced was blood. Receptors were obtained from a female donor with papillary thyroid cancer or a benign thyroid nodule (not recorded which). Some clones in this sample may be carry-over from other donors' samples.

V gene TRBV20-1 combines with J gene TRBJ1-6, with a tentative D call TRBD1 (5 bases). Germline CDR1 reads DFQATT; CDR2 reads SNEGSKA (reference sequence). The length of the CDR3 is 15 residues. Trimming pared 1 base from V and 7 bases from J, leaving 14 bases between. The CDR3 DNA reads TGCAGTGCTAGAGTGGGGGGGGTAAGCAATTCACCCCTCCACTTT. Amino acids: CSARVGGVSNSPLHF.

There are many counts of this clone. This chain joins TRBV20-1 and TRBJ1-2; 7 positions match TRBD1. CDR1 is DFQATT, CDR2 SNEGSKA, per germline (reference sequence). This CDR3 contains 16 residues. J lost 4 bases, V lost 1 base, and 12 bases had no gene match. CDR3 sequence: CSARGQGGLGSYGYTF. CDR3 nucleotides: TGCAGTGCTAGAGGACAGGGCGGGCTGGGGAGCTATGGCTACACCTTC.

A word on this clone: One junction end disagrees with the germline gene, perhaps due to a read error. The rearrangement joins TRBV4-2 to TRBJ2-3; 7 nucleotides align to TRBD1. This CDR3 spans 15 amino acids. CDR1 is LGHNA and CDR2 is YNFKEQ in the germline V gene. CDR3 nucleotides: TGTGCCAACAGCCTCCGACAGGGCACCACAGATACGCAGTATTTT. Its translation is CANSLRQGTTDTQYF.

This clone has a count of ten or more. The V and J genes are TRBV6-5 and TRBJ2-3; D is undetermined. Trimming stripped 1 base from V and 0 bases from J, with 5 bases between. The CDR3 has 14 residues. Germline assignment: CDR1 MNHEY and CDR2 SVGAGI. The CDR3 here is CASSYFGSTDTQYF. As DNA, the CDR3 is TGTGCCAGCAGTTACTTCGGTAGCACAGATACGCAGTATTTT.

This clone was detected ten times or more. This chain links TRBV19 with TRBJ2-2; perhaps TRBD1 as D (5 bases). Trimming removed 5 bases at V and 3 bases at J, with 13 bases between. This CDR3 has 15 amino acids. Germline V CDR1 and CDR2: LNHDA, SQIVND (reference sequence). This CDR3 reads CASSFGQGHTGELFF. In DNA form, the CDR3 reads TGTGCCAGTAGTTTTGGGCAGGGTCACACCGGGGAGCTGTTTTTT. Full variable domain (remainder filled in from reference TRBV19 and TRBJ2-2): DGGITQSPKYLFRKEGQNVTLSCEQNLNHDAMYWYRQDPGQGLRLIYYSQIVNDFQKGDIAEGYSVSREKKESFPLTVTSAQKNPTAFYLCASSFGQGHTGELFFGEGSRLTVL.

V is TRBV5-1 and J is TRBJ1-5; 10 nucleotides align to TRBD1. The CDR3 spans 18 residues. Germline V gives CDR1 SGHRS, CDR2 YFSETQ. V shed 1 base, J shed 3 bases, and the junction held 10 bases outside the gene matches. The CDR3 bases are TGCGCCAGCAGCTTGAGCAGGGGGGACAGGGGAAACAATCAGCCCCAGCATTTT. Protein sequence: CASSLSRGDRGNNQPQHF.

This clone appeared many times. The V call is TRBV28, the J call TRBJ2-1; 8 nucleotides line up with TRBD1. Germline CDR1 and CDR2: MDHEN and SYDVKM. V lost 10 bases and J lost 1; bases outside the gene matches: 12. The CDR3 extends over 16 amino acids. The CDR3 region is CAILGTGAPSYNEQFF. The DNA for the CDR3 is TGTGCCATCCTCGGGACAGGCGCTCCTTCCTACAATGAGCAGTTCTTC.

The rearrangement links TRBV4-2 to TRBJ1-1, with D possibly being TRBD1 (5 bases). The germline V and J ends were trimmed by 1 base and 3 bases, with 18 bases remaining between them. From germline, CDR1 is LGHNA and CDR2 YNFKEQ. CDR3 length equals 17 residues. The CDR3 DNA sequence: TGTGCCAGCAGCCAAGGGATCACAGGAGGGTGGGACACTGAAGCTTTCTTT. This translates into CASSQGITGGWDTEAFF.

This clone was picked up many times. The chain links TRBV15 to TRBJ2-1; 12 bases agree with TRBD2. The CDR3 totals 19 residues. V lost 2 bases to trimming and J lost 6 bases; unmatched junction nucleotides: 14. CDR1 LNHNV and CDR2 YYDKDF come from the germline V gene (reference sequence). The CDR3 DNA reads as TGTGCCACCAGCAGACGCACATCTCTTCGACTAGCGGGAGTCAATGAGCAGTTCTTC. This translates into CATSRRTSLRLAGVNEQFF.

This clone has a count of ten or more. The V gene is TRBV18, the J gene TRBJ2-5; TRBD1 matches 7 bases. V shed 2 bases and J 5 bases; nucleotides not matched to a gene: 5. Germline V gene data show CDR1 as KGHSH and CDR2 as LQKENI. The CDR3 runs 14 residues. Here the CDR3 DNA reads TGTGCCAGCTCACCAGAAGGGGGCCGGGAGACCCAGTACTTC. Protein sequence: CASSPEGGRETQYF.

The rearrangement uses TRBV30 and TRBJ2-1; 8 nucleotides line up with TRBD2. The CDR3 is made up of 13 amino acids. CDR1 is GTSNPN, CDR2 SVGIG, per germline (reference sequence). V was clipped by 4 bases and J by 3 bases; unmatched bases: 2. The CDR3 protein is CAWKAGVYNEQFF. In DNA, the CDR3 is TGTGCCTGGAAAGCGGGGGTCTACAATGAGCAGTTCTTC.

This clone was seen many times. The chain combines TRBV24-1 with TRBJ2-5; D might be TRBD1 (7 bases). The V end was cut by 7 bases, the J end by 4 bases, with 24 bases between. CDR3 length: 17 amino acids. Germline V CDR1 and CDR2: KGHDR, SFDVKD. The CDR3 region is CATSARGQPRGAETQYF. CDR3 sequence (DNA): TGTGCCACCAGCGCCCGGGGACAGCCAAGGGGGGCAGAGACCCAGTACTTC.

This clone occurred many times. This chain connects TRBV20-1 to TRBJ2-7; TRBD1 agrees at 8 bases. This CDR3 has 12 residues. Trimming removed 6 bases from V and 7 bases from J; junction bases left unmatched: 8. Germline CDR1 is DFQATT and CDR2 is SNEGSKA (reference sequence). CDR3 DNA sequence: TGCAGTGCCGAGGGGGACAGGAGAGAGCAGTACTTC. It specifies CSAEGDRREQYF.

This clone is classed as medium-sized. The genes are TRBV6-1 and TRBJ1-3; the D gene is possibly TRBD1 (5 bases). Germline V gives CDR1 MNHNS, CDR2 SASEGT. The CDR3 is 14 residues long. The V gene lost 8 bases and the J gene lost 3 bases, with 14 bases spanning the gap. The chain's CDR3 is CASSPGLVGNTIYF. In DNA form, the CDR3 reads TGTGCCAGCTCCCCGGGGCTGGTTGGAAACACCATATATTTT.

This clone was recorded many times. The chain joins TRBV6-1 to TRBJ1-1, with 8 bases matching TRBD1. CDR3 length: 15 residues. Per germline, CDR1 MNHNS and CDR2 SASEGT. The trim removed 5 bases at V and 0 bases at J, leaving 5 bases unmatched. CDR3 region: CASSQQGGLNTEAFF. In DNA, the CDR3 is TGTGCCAGCAGTCAACAGGGGGGTCTGAACACTGAAGCTTTCTTT.

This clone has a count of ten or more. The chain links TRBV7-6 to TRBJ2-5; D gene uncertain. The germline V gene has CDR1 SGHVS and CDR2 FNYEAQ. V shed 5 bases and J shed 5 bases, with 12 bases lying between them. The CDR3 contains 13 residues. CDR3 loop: CASSMDGGETQYF. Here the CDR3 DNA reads TGTGCCAGCAGCATGGACGGTGGGGAGACCCAGTACTTC.

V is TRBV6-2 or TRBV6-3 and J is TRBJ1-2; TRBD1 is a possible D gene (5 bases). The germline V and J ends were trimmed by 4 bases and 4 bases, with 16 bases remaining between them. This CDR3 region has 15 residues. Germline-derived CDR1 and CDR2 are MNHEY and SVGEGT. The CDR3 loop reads CASSLPGTYVYGYTF. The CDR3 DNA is TGTGCCAGCAGTTTGCCGGGGACTTACGTCTATGGCTACACCTTC.

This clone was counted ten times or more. The CDR3 bases are TGTGCCAGCGGGACTAGCGGGAGAGGCCGGCAAGAGACCCAGTACTTC. Translating gives CASGTSGRGRQETQYF. The V and J genes are TRBV27 and TRBJ2-5; 14 nucleotides align to TRBD2. This CDR3 spans 16 amino acids. The V gene's germline CDR1 is MNHEY and CDR2 SMNVEV (reference sequence). Trimming took 8 bases from V and 2 from J; bases not matched to a gene: 7.

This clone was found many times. CDR3 amino acids: CASSLAGSSYNSPLHF. CDR3 sequence (DNA): TGTGCCAGCAGTTTGGCAGGGAGCTCCTATAATTCACCCCTCCACTTT. V gene TRBV12-3 or TRBV12-4 combines with J gene TRBJ1-6, with a tentative D call TRBD1 (5 bases). The CDR3 totals 16 residues. Trimming took off 3 bases at V and 0 bases at J, with 9 bases between the two ends.

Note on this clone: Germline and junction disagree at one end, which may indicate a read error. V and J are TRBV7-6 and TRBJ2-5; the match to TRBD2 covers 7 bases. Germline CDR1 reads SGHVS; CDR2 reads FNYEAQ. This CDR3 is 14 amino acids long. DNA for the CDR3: TGTGCCAGCAGCTTAGCGGGGGGGGGAGAGACCAAGTACTTC. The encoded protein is CASSLAGGGETKYF.

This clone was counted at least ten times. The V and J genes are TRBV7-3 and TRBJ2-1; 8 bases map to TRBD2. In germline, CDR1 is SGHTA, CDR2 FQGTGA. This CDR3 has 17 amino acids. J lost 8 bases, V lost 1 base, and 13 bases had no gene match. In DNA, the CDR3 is TGTGCCAGCAGCTTAATCGGTGTTGGCGGGAGGAGAGATGAGCAGTTCTTC. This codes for CASSLIGVGGRRDEQFF.

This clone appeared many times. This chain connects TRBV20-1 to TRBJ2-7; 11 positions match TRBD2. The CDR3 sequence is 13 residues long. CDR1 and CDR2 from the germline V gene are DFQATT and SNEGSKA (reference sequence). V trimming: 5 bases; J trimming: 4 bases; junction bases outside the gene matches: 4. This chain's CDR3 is CSAVAGGHYEQYF. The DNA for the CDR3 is TGCAGTGCTGTAGCGGGGGGGCATTACGAGCAGTACTTC.

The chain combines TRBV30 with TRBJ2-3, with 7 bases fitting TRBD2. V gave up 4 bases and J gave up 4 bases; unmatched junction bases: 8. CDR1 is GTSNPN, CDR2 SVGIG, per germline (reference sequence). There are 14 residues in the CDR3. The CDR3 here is CAWNGRAPSDTQYF. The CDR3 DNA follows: TGTGCCTGGAATGGGAGGGCCCCCTCAGATACGCAGTATTTT. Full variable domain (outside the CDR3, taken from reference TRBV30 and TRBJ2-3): SQTIHQWPATLVQPVGSPLSLECTVEGTSNPNLYWYRQAAGRGLQLLFYSVGIGQISSEVPQNLSASRPQDRQFILSSKKLLLSDSGFYLCAWNGRAPSDTQYFGPGTRLTVL.

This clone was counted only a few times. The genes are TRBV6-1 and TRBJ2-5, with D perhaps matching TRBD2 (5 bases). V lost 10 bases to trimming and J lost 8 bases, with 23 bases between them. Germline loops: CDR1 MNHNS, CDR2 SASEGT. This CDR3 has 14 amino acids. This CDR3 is CATKVDPAGGTQYF. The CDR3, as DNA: TGTGCCACCAAGGTGGACCCGGCCGGAGGTACCCAGTACTTC.

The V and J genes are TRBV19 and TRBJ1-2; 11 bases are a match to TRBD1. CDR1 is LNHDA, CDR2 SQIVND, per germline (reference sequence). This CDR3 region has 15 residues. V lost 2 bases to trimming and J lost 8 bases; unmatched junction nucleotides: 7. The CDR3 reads CASSIIWTGGRGYTF. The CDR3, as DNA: TGTGCCAGTAGTATAATTTGGACAGGGGGCCGCGGCTACACCTTC.

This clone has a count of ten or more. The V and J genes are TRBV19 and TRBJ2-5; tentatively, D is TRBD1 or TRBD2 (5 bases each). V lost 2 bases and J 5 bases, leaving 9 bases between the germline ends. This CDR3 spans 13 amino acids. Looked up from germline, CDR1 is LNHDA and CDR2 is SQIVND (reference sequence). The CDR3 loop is CASSISGTETQYF. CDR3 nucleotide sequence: TGTGCCAGTAGTATATCCGGGACGGAGACCCAGTACTTC.

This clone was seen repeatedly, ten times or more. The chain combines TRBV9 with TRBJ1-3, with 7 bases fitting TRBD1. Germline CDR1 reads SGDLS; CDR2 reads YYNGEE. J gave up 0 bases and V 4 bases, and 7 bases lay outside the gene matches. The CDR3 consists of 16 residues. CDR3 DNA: TGTGCCAGCAGCCCCCGGACAGGAGACTCTGGAAACACCATATATTTT. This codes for CASSPRTGDSGNTIYF. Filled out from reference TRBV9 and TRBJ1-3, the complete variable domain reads DSGVTQTPKHLITATGQRVTLRCSPRSGDLSVYWYQQSLDQGLQFLIQYYNGEERAKGNILERFSAQQFPDLHSELNLSSLELGDSALYFCASSPRTGDSGNTIYFGEGSWLTVV.

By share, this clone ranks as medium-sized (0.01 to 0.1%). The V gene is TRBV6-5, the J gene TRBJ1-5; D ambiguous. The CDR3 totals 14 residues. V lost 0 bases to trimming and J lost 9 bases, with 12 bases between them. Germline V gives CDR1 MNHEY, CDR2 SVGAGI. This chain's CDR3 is CASSYSDGSGPQHF. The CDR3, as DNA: TGTGCCAGCAGTTACTCGGACGGGTCCGGGCCCCAGCATTTT.